Reported below is one TCR beta chain. The antigen remains unidentified. The source of the PBMCs was approximately 10 ml of fresh peripheral blood. The source of the sample is a study of Graves' ophthalmopathy and Graves' hyperthyroidism. The study's findings and limits: In blood, most expanded thyroid clonotypes above 0.001 frequency were also detected.

Per the germline V gene, CDR1 is MNHEY and CDR2 is SMNVEV (reference sequence). The junction had 14 bases not matched to a gene; V was cut back by 4 bases and J by 4 bases. The CDR3 is made up of 18 amino acids. Investigators amplified TCR beta CDR3 regions from RNA transcripts. First-round RT-PCR with HTBI primers preceded a second-round multiplex PCR. TCRdb redid the calling of the multiplex PCR reads with MiXCR, one entry per CDR3 protein. The sample lists roughly 410,000 distinct CDR3 sequences; 15% to 19% were seen once. The chain couples TRBV27 to TRBJ1-1; 11 positions match TRBD1. The TCR comes from a woman aged 18-29 years with stable Graves' hyperthyroidism. Specimen: peripheral blood. CDR3 protein: CASSSMDRGQVVGTEAFF. The CDR3 bases are TGTGCCAGCAGTTCGATGGACAGGGGGCAGGTTGTCGGCACTGAAGCTTTCTTT.